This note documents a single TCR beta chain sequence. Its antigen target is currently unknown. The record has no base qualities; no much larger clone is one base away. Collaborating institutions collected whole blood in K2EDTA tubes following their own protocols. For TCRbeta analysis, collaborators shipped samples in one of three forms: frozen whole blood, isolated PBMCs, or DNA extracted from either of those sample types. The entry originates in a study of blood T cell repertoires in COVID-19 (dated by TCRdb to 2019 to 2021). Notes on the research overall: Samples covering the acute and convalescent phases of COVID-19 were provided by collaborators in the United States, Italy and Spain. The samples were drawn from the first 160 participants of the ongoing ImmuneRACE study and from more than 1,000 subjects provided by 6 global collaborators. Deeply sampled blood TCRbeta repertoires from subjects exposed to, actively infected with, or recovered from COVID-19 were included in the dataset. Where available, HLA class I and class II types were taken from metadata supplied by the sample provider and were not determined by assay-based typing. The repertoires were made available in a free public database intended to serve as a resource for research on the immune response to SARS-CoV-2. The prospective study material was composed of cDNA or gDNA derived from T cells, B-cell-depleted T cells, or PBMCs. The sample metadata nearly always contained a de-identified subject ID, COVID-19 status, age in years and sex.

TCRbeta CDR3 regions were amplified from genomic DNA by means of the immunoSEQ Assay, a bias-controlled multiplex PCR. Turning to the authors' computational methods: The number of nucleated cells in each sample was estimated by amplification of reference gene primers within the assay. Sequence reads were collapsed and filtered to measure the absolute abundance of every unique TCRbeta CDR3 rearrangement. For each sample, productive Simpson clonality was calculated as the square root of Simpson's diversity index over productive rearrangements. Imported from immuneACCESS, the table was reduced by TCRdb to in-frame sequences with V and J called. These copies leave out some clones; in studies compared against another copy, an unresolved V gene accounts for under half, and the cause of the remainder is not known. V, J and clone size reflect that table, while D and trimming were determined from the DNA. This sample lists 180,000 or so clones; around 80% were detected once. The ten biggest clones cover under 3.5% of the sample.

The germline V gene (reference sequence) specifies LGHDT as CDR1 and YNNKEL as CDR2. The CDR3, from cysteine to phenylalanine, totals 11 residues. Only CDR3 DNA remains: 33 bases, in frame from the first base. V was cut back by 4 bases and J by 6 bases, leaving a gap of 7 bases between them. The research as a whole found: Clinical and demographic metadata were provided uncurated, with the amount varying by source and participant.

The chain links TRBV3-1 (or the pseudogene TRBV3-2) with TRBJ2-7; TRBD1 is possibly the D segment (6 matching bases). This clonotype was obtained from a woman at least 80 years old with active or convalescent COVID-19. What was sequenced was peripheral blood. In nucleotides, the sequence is TGTGCCAGCAGCCCAGGGGTCGAGCAGTACTTC. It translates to CASSPGVEQYF.